The 14 T cell receptor beta chains below all came from one sample that was sequenced in a study of T cells in Graves' hyperthyroidism and ophthalmopathy. Researchers took RNA transcripts and amplified the TCR beta CDR3 regions from them. The TCR CDR3 first-round RT-PCR relied on the HTBI primer set. TCRdb called the multiplex PCR reads again in MiXCR, with one record for every CDR3 protein. The table has around 350,000 distinct CDR3 sequences, about 16% seen once; the top ten hold around 20%. The source material was blood. These receptors were obtained from a woman aged 55 to 70 with Graves' ophthalmopathy.

This clonotype was seen ten or more times. The rearrangement joins TRBV12-3 or TRBV12-4 to TRBJ1-3, with D tentatively TRBD1 (5 bases). The V end lost 7 bases, the J end lost 7 bases, and 11 bases lay between the germline ends. The CDR3 runs 12 residues. The CDR3 coding sequence is TGTGCCAGCACCGGTGACAGTAACACCATATATTTT. Protein: CASTGDSNTIYF.

V is TRBV9 and J is TRBJ1-5; D is undetermined. Germline V gene lookup returns CDR1 SGDLS and CDR2 YYNGEE. V shed 0 bases and J shed 7 bases, with 11 bases lying between them. This CDR3 has 14 amino acids. In nucleotides, the CDR3 is TGTGCCAGCAGCGTAGGAAATTCGGGCCAGCCCCAGCATTTT. This gives the protein CASSVGNSGQPQHF.

This clonotype has a count of ten or more. V usage is TRBV24-1 and J usage is TRBJ1-5, with 9 bases aligning to TRBD1. Trimming took 9 bases from V and 8 from J; bases not matched to a gene: 4. CDR1 and CDR2 from the germline V gene are KGHDR and SFDVKD. The CDR3 length is 12 residues. The CDR3 bases are TGTGCCACCGGACAGGGGTGGGAGCCCCAGCATTTT. It yields the protein CATGQGWEPQHF.

The CDR3 region is CASRPTVGARGSSSYNEQFF. For the CDR3, the DNA is TGTGCCAGCAGACCCACGGTGGGAGCGCGCGGTTCAAGCTCCTACAATGAGCAGTTCTTC. This chain connects TRBV6-1 to TRBJ2-1; D may be TRBD2 (5 bases). Trimming left V 6 bases short and J 0 bases short, with 27 bases between. Germline V CDR1 and CDR2: MNHNS, SASEGT. The CDR3 runs 20 residues.

Worth noting for this clonotype: A much larger clonotype is one base distant, so this may be a read error. The J gene is TRBJ2-1, the V gene TRBV12-3 or TRBV12-4; D may be TRBD2 (5 bases). The CDR3 has 13 amino acids. Between the trimmed V and J ends, which lost 1 base and 9 bases, there was a span of 10 bases. This CDR3 reads CASSLVAAGEQFF. Here the CDR3 DNA reads TGTGCCAGCAGTTTAGTCGCGGCGGGTGAGCAGTTCTTC.

This clonotype has a handful of counts. V gene TRBV20-1 combines with J gene TRBJ2-1, with 13 nucleotides matching TRBD2. V shed 3 bases, J shed 9 bases, and the junction held 14 bases outside the gene matches. The length of the CDR3 is 17 residues. Germline V CDR1 and CDR2: DFQATT, SNEGSKA (reference sequence). Here the CDR3 DNA reads TGCAGTGCTAGGACGTACGGGACTAGCGGGGCCTTTGGTGAGCAGTTCTTC. It translates to CSARTYGTSGAFGEQFF.

This clonotype was observed at least ten times. The chain links TRBV6-1 to TRBJ2-1; the match to TRBD2 covers 7 bases. The V gene's germline CDR1 is MNHNS and CDR2 SASEGT. This CDR3 region has 12 residues. The ends lost 4 bases at V and 12 bases at J; junction bases unmatched: 6. The CDR3 DNA sequence: TGTGCCAGCAGTGGGGCGGGAGAGTCGCAGTTCTTC. This codes for CASSGAGESQFF.

This clonotype was seen many times. The J gene is TRBJ1-2, the V gene TRBV27; 7 positions agree with TRBD1. Germline loops: CDR1 MNHEY, CDR2 SMNVEV (reference sequence). This CDR3 is built from 14 residues. V lost 6 bases to trimming and J lost 4 bases; unmatched junction nucleotides: 8. CDR3 residues: CASSPTGASYGYTF. CDR3 nucleotides: TGTGCCAGCAGCCCAACAGGGGCCTCCTATGGCTACACCTTC.

In its sample, this clonotype was seen many times. This rearrangement joins TRBV2 to TRBJ2-1; unclear D gene. V was clipped by 4 bases and J by 0 bases, with 13 bases between them. The CDR3 is 16 residues long. Germline lookup yields CDR1 SNHLY and CDR2 FYNNEI. The DNA of the CDR3 is TGTGCCAGCAGTGCAACTTACATAAGCTCCTACAATGAGCAGTTCTTC. It specifies CASSATYISSYNEQFF.

The chain uses TRBV6-1 and TRBJ2-1; 12 positions agree with TRBD2. The length of the CDR3 is 12 residues. V dropped 6 bases and J dropped 13; count of bases not matched to a gene: 4. Germline CDR1 is MNHNS and CDR2 is SASEGT. In DNA, the CDR3 is TGTGCCAGCAGGCTAGCGGGAGGGAGACAGTTCTTC. Amino acids: CASRLAGGRQFF.

This clonotype was recorded at least ten times. The CDR3 nucleotides are TGTGCCAGCAGTTTGTCACAGCTAATAGAGGGCGACGAGCAGTACTTC. Amino acids: CASSLSQLIEGDEQYF. The chain couples TRBV12-3 or TRBV12-4 to TRBJ2-7; a possible D gene is TRBD2 (5 bases). V lost 3 bases and J 5 bases, leaving 20 bases between the germline ends. This CDR3 comprises 16 residues.

This clonotype was recorded at least ten times. The chain uses TRBV27 and TRBJ2-1, with 13 bases lining up with TRBD2. The CDR3 is 16 residues long. From germline, CDR1 is MNHEY and CDR2 SMNVEV (reference sequence). V lost 3 bases and J lost 8; bases outside the gene matches: 7. This CDR3 is CASSFKLAGGPYEQFF. The CDR3 DNA sequence: TGTGCCAGCAGTTTCAAACTAGCGGGAGGGCCCTATGAGCAGTTCTTC.

This clonotype was observed a single time. The genes are TRBV7-8 and TRBJ1-1; TRBD1 might be the D (5 bases). V dropped 5 bases and J dropped 4 bases, with 11 bases sitting between them. The CDR3 covers 13 residues. The V gene's germline CDR1 is SGHVS and CDR2 FQNEAQ. In DNA, the CDR3 is TGTGCCAGCAGCGGCGGGGGTCCCACTGAAGCTTTCTTT. This sequence encodes CASSGGGPTEAFF.

This clonotype was recorded a few times. The chain recombines TRBV27 with TRBJ2-7, with D perhaps TRBD2 (5 bases). The CDR3 runs 14 residues. Between the trimmed V and J ends, which lost 3 bases and 3 bases, there was a span of 12 bases. Looked up from germline, CDR1 is MNHEY and CDR2 is SMNVEV (reference sequence). The CDR3 region is CASSFKRSGYEQYF. CDR3 in DNA: TGTGCCAGCAGTTTTAAGAGAAGCGGCTACGAGCAGTACTTC.